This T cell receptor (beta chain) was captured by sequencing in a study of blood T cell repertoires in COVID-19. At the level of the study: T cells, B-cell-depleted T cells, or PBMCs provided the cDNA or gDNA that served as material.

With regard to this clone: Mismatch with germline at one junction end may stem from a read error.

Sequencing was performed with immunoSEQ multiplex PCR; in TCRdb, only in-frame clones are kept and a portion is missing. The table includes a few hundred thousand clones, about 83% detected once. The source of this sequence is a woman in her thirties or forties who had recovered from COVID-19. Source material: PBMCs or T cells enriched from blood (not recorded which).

CDR3 bases: TGTGCCAGCAGCCTCCTTTCCGGGACACTTTCTTTC. Its translation: CASSLLSGTLSF. V is TRBV6-2 or TRBV6-3 and J is TRBJ2-7; weak D call: TRBD1 (6 bases). The V gene's germline CDR1 is MNHEY and CDR2 SVGEGT. The CDR3 is made up of 12 amino acids.